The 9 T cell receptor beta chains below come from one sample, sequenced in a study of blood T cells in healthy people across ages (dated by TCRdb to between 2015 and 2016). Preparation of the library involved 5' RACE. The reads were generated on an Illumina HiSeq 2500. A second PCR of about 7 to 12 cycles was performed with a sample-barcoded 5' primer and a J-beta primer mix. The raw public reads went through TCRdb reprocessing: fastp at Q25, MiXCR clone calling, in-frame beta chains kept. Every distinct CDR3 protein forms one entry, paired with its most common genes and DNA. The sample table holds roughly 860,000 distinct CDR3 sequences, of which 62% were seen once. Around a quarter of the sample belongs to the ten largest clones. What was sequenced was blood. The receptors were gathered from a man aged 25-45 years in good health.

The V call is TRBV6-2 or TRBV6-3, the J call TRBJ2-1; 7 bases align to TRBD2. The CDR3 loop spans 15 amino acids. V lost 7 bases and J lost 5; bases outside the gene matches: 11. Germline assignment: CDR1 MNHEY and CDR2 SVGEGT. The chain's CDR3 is CASNMGGRGDNEQFF. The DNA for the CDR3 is TGTGCCAGCAATATGGGAGGGAGGGGAGACAATGAGCAGTTCTTC.

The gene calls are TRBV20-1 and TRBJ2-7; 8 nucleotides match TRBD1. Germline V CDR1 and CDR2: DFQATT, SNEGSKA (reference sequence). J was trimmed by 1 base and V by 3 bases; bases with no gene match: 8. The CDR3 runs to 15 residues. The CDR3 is CSASLDRGNSYEQYF. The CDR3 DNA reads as TGCAGTGCTAGTTTAGACAGGGGTAATTCCTACGAGCAGTACTTC.

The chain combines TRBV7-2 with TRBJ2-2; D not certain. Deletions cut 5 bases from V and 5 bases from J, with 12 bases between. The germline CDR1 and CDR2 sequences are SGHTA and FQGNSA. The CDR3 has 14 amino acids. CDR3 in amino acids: CASSQAMGTGELFF. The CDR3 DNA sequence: TGTGCCAGCAGCCAAGCGATGGGGACCGGGGAGCTGTTTTTT. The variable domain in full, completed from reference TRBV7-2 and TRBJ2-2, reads GAGVSQSPSNKVTEKGKDVELRCDPISGHTALYWYRQSLGQGLEFLIYFQGNSAPDKSGLPSDRFSAERTGGSVSTLTIQRTQQEDSAVYLCASSQAMGTGELFFGEGSRLTVL.

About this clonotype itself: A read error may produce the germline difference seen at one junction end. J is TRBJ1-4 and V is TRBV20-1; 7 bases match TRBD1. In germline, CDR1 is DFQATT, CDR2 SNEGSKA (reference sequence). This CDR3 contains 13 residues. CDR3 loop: CSASGTANEKPFF. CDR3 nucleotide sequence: TGCAGTGCTTCCGGGACAGCAAATGAAAAACCGTTTTTT.

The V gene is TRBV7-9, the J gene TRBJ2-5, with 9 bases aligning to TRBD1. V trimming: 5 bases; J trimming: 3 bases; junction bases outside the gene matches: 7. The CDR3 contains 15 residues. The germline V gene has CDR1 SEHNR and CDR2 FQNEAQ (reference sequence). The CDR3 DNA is TGTGCCAGCAGCCCCGTGGACAGGGGCGAAGAGACCCAGTACTTC. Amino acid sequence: CASSPVDRGEETQYF.

Here the CDR3 DNA reads TGCGCCAGCAGCCAAGACCGGGACGGACGCCGCTATGGCTACACCTTC. Protein product: CASSQDRDGRRYGYTF. J is TRBJ1-2 and V is TRBV4-3; D is possibly TRBD1 (5 bases). The CDR3 has 16 residues. The germline CDR1 and CDR2 sequences are LGHNA and YSLEER. V was trimmed by 0 bases and J by 4 bases, leaving 15 bases between them.

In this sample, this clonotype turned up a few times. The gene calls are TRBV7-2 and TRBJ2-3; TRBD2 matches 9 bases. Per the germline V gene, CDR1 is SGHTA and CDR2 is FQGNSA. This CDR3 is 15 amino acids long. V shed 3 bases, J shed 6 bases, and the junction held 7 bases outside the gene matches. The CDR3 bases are TGTGCCAGCAGCTTCGAACTAGCGGGCCGGGATACGCAGTATTTT. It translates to CASSFELAGRDTQYF.

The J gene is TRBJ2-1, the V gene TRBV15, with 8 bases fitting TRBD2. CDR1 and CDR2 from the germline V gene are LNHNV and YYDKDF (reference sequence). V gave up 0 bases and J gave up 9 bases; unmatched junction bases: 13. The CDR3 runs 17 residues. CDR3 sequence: CATSRDPLTGGVGEQFF. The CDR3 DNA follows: TGTGCCACCAGCAGAGATCCCCTAACGGGGGGGGTTGGTGAGCAGTTCTTC.

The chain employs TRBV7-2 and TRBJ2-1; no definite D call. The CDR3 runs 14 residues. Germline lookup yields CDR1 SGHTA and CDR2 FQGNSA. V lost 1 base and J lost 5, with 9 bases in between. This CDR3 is CASSLEFSDNEQFF. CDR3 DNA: TGTGCCAGCAGCTTAGAGTTTTCCGACAATGAGCAGTTCTTC.